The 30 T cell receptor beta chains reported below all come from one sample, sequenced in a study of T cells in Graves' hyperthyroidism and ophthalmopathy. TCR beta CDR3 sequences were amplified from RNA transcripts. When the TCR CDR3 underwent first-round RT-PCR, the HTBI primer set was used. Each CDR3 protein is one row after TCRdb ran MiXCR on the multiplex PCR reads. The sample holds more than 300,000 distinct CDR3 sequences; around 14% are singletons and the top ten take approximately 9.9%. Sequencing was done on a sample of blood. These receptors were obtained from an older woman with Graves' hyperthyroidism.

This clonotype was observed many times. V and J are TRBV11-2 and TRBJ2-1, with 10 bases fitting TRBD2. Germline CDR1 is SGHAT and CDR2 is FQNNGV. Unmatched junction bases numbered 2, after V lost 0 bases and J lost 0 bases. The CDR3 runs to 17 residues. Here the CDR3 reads CASSLDRTSGSYNEQFF. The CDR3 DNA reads TGTGCCAGCAGCTTAGATCGGACTAGCGGCTCCTACAATGAGCAGTTCTTC. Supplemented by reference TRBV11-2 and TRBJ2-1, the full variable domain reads EAGVAQSPRYKIIEKRQSVAFWCNPISGHATLYWYQQILGQGPKLLIQFQNNGVVDDSQLPKDRFSAERLKGVDSTLKIQPAKLEDSAVYLCASSLDRTSGSYNEQFFGPGTRLTVL.

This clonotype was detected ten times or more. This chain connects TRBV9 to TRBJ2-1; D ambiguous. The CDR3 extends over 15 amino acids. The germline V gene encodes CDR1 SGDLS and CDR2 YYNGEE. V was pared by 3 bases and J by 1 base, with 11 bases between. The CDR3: CASSGLIVSYNEQFF. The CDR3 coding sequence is TGTGCCAGCAGCGGGCTCATCGTTTCCTACAATGAGCAGTTCTTC.

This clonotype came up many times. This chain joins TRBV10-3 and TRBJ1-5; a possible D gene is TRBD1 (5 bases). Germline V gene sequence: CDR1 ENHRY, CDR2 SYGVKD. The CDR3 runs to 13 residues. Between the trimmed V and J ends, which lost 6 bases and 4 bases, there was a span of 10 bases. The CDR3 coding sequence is TGTGCCATCAGGGGGACCGAGAATCAGCCCCAGCATTTT. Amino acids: CAIRGTENQPQHF.

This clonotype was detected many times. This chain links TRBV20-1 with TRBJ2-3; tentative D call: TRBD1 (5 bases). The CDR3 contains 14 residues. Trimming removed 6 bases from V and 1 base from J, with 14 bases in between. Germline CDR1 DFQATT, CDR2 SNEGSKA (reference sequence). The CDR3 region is CSAPSPRGTDTQYF. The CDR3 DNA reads TGCAGTGCCCCCAGCCCCAGGGGCACAGATACGCAGTATTTT.

The CDR3 loop is CASSIAGREKLFF. The CDR3 DNA is TGTGCCAGTAGTATAGCGGGCAGGGAAAAACTGTTTTTT. The chain couples TRBV19 to TRBJ1-4; D not certain. Trimming removed 1 base from V and 8 bases from J, with 8 bases in between. The V gene's germline CDR1 is LNHDA and CDR2 SQIVND (reference sequence). The CDR3 has 13 residues. Combining the CDR3 with reference TRBV19 and TRBJ1-4 gives the whole variable domain DGGITQSPKYLFRKEGQNVTLSCEQNLNHDAMYWYRQDPGQGLRLIYYSQIVNDFQKGDIAEGYSVSREKKESFPLTVTSAQKNPTAFYLCASSIAGREKLFFGSGTQLSVL.

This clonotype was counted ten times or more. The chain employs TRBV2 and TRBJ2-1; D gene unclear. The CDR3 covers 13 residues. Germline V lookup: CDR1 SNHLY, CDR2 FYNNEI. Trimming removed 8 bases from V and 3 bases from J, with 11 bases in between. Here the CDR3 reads CASALSLYNEQFF. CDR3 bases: TGTGCCAGCGCTCTCAGTCTCTACAATGAGCAGTTCTTC. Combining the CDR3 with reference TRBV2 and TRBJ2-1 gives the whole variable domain EPEVTQTPSHQVTQMGQEVILRCVPISNHLYFYWYRQILGQKVEFLVSFYNNEISEKSEIFDDQFSVERPDGSNFTLKIRSTKLEDSAMYFCASALSLYNEQFFGPGTRLTVL.

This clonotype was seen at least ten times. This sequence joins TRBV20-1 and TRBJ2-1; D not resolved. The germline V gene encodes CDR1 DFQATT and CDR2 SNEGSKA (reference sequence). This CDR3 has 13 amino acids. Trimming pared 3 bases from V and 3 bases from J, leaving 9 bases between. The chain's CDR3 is CSASFPGYNEQFF. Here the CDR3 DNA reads TGCAGTGCTAGTTTCCCAGGCTACAATGAGCAGTTCTTC.

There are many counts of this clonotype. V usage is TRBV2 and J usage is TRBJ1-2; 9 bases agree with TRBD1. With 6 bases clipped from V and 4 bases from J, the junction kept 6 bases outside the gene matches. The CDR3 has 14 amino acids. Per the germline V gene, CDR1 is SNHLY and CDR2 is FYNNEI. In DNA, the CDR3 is TGTGCCAGCAGGGAGACAGGGGGTGGCTATGGCTACACCTTC. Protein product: CASRETGGGYGYTF.

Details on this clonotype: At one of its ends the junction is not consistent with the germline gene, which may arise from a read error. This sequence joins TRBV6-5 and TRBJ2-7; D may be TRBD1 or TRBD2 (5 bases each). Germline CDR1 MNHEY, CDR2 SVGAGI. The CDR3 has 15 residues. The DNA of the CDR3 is TGTGCCAGCAGTTACGCGAGGGACGGGGCCTACGAGCGGTACTTC. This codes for CASSYARDGAYERYF.

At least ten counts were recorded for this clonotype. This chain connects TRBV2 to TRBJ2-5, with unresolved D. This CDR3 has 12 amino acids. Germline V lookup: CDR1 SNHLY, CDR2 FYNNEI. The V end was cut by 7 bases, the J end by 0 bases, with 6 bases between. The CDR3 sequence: CASTANQETQYF. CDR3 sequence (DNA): TGTGCCAGCACGGCCAACCAAGAGACCCAGTACTTC.

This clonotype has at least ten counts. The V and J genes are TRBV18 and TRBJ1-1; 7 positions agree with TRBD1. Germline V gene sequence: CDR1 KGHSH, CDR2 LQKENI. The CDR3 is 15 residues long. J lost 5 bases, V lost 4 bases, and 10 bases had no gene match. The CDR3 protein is CASSQADRQFTEAFF. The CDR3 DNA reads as TGTGCCAGCTCACAAGCGGACAGGCAATTTACTGAAGCTTTCTTT.

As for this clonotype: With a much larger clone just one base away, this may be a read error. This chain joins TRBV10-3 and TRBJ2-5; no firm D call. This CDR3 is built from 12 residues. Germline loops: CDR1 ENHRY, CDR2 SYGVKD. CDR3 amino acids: CAIRGSQETRYF. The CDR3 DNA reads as TGTGCCATCAGAGGCAGCCAAGAGACCCGGTACTTC.

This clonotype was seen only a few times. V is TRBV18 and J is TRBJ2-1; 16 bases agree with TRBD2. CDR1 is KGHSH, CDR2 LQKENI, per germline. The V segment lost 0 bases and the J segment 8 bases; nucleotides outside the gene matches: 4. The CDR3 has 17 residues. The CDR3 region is CASSPPGTSGRGDEQFF. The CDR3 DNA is TGTGCCAGCTCACCACCCGGGACTAGCGGGAGGGGCGATGAGCAGTTCTTC.

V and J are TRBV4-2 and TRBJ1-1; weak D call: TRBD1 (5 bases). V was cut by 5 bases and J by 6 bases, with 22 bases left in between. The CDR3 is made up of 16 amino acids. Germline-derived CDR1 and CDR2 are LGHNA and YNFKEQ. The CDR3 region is CASSYIFAGSKAEAFF. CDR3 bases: TGTGCCAGCAGCTACATCTTTGCAGGGAGTAAGGCTGAAGCTTTCTTT.

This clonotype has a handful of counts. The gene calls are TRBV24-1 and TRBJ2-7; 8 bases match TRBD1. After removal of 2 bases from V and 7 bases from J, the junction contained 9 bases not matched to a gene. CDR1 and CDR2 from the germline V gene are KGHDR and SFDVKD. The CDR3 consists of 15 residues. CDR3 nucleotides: TGTGCCACCAGTGATTCAGCGGCAGGGGGCGGGGAGCAGTACTTC. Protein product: CATSDSAAGGGEQYF.

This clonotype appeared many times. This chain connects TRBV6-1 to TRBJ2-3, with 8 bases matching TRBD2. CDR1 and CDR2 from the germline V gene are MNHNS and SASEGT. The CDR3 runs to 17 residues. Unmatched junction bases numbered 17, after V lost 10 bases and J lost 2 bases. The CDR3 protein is CATNLAGPTKHTDTQYF. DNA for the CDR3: TGTGCCACCAACTTAGCGGGACCAACTAAACACACAGATACGCAGTATTTT.

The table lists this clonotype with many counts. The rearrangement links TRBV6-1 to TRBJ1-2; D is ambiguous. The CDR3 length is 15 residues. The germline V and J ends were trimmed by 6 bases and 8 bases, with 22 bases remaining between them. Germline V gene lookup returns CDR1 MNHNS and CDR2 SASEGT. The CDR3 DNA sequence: TGTGCCAGCAGGCTAAGGTGGCAGGTCAGGAGAGGCTACACCTTC. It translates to CASRLRWQVRRGYTF.

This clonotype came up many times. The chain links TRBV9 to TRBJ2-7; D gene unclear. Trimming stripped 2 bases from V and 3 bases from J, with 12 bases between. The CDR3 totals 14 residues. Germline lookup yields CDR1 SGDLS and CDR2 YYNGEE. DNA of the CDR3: TGTGCCAGCAGCGTCGGACCCCTCCACTACGAGCAGTACTTC. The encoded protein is CASSVGPLHYEQYF.

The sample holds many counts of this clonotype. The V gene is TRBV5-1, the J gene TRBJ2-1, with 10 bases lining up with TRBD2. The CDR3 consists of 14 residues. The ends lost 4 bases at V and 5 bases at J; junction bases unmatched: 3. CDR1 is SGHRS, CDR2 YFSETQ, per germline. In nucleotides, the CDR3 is TGCGCCAGCAGCAGGGGACTAGCGAACAATGAGCAGTTCTTC. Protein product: CASSRGLANNEQFF. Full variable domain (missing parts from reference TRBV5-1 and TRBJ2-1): KAGVTQTPRYLIKTRGQQVTLSCSPISGHRSVSWYQQTPGQGLQFLFEYFSETQRNKGNFPGRFSGRQFSNSRSEMNVSTLELGDSALYLCASSRGLANNEQFFGPGTRLTVL.

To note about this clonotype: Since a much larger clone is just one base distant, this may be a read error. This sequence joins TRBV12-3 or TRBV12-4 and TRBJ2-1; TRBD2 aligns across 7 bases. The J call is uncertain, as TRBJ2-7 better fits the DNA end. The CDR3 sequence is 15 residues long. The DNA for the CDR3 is TGTGCCAGCGCGAGAGGAGCGGGACTGGGGAATGAGCAGTACTTC. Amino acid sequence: CASARGAGLGNEQYF.

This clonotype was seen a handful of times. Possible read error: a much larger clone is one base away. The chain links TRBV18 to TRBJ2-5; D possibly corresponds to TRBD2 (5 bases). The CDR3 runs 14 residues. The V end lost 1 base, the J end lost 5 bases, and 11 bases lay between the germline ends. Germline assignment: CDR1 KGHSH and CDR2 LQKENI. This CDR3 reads CASSPLGVGETQYF. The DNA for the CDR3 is TGTGCCAGCTCACCACTCGGGGTAGGCGAGACCCAGTACTTC. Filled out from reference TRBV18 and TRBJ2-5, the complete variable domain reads NAGVMQNPRHLVRRRGQEARLRCSPMKGHSHVYWYRQLPEEGLKFMVYLQKENIIDESGMPKERFSAEFPKEGPSILRIQQVVRGDSAAYFCASSPLGVGETQYFGPGTRLLVL.

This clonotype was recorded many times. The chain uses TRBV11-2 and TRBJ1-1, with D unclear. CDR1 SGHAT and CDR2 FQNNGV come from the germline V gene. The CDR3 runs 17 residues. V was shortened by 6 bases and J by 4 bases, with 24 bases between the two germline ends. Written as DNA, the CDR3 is TGTGCCAGCAGTCCTACGCACGGAGACCCTCTCCGCACTGAAGCTTTCTTT. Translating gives CASSPTHGDPLRTEAFF. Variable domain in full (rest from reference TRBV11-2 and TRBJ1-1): EAGVAQSPRYKIIEKRQSVAFWCNPISGHATLYWYQQILGQGPKLLIQFQNNGVVDDSQLPKDRFSAERLKGVDSTLKIQPAKLEDSAVYLCASSPTHGDPLRTEAFFGQGTRLTVV.

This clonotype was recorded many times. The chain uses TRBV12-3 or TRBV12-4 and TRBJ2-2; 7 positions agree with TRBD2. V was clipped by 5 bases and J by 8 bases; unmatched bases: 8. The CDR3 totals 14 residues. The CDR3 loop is CASSAGVSAGELFF. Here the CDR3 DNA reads TGTGCCAGCAGTGCGGGAGTCTCAGCGGGGGAGCTGTTTTTT.

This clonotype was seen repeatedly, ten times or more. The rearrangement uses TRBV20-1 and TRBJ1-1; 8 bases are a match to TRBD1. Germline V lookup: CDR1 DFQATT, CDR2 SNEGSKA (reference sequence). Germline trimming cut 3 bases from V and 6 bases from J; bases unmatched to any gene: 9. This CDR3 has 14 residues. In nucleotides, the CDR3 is TGCAGTGCTAGTCCGGCAGGGGGCACGGCTGAAGCTTTCTTT. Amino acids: CSASPAGGTAEAFF.

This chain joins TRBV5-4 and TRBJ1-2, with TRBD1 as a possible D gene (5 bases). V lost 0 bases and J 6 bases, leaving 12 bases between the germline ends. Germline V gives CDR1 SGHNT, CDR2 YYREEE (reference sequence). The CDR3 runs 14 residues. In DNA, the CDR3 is TGTGCCAGCAGCTTGGGGTTGGGGGAGGATGGCTACACCTTC. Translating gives CASSLGLGEDGYTF.

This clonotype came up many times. CDR3 in DNA: TGTGCCTGGAGTGTATTCGGGGCTGGAAACACCATATATTTT. Translation: CAWSVFGAGNTIYF. The rearrangement uses TRBV30 and TRBJ1-3; D is unresolved. Germline CDR1 and CDR2: GTSNPN and SVGIG (reference sequence). CDR3 size: 14 residues. V was shortened by 0 bases and J by 2 bases, with 8 bases between the two germline ends.

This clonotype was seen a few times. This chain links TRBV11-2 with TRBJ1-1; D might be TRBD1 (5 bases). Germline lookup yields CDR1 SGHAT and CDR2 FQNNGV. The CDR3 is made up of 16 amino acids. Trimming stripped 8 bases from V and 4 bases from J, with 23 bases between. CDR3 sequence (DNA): TGTGCCAGCTCACCCGGGGGGAGAGGGGCCCGCACTGAAGCTTTCTTT. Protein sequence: CASSPGGRGARTEAFF. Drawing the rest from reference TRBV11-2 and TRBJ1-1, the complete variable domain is EAGVAQSPRYKIIEKRQSVAFWCNPISGHATLYWYQQILGQGPKLLIQFQNNGVVDDSQLPKDRFSAERLKGVDSTLKIQPAKLEDSAVYLCASSPGGRGARTEAFFGQGTRLTVV.

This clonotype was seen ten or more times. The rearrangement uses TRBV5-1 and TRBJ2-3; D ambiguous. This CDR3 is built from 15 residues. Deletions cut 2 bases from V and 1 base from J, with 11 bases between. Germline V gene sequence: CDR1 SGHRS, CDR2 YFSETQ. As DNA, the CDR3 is TGCGCCAGCAGCTTTGGAAACACAGGCACAGATACGCAGTATTTT. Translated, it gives CASSFGNTGTDTQYF.

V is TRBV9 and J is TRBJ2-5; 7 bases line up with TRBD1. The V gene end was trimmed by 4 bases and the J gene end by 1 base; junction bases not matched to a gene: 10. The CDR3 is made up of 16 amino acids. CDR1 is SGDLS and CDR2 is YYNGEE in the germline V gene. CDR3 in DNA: TGTGCCAGCAGCTTTAGACGACAGGGCCCCCAAGAGACCCAGTACTTC. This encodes CASSFRRQGPQETQYF.

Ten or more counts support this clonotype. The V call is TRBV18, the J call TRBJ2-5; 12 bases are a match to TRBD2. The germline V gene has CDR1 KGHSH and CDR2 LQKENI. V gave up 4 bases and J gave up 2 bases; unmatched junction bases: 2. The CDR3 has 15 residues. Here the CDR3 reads CASSRGTSGQETQYF. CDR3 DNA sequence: TGTGCCAGCTCACGAGGGACTAGCGGGCAAGAGACCCAGTACTTC.